The 16 T cell receptor beta chains listed next were all sequenced from one sample in a study of blood T cell repertoires in COVID-19. The method was immunoSEQ multiplex PCR; TCRdb's version includes in-frame clones alone and lacks a portion of them. The sample includes over 350,000 clones, approximately 91% of them seen just once. Sequencing input: PBMCs or T cells enriched from blood (not recorded which). These receptors all stem from a woman between 40 and 55 years old who had been exposed to COVID-19.

This clone occurred once. J is TRBJ1-1 and V is TRBV7-9, with no clear D. V gave up 5 bases and J gave up 0 bases, with 10 bases separating them. Germline CDR1 SEHNR, CDR2 FQNEAQ (reference sequence). This CDR3 contains 14 residues. The DNA for the CDR3 is TGTGCCAGCAGCAAAACGAGGATGAACACTGAAGCTTTCTTT. Translated: CASSKTRMNTEAFF.

The CDR3 coding sequence is TGTGCCAGTAGTATGGGGCGGATGTATGGCTACACCTTC. Protein sequence: CASSMGRMYGYTF. The rearrangement joins TRBV19 to TRBJ1-2; a weak D match, TRBD1 (5 bases). Germline V gene lookup returns CDR1 LNHDA and CDR2 SQIVND (reference sequence). The V and J ends lost 3 bases and 5 bases respectively, with 10 bases between them. The CDR3 contains 13 residues. The variable domain in full, with the rest retrieved from reference TRBV19 and TRBJ1-2, is DGGITQSPKYLFRKEGQNVTLSCEQNLNHDAMYWYRQDPGQGLRLIYYSQIVNDFQKGDIAEGYSVSREKKESFPLTVTSAQKNPTAFYLCASSMGRMYGYTFGSGTRLTVV.

CDR3 bases: TGTGCCAGCAGCTTAACAGACAAGCTCCACTTT. Its protein is CASSLTDKLHF. J is TRBJ1-6 and V is TRBV7-2; D gene ambiguous. CDR1 is SGHTA, CDR2 FQGNSA, per germline. The CDR3 has 11 amino acids. The V end lost 2 bases, the J end lost 16 bases, and 9 bases lay between the germline ends.

The chain carries TRBV11-2 and TRBJ2-1, with D perhaps TRBD2 (6 bases). The CDR3 covers 13 residues. From germline, CDR1 is SGHAT and CDR2 FQNNGV. V shed 2 bases and J shed 7 bases, with 9 bases lying between them. CDR3 nucleotide sequence: TGTGCCAGCAGCTTATCTCTAGCGAATGAGCAGTTCTTC. It yields the protein CASSLSLANEQFF.

This chain connects TRBV7-5 to TRBJ1-6. TRBV7-5 is marked as a pseudogene. The CDR3 extends over 15 amino acids. CDR3 DNA sequence: TGTGTCAGAAGCCCGTGGGGGGACCGAGGACCTGGACTCCACTTT. It specifies CVRSPWGDRGPGLHF.

The genes are TRBV18 and TRBJ1-6; D might be TRBD1 (6 bases). The CDR3 consists of 16 residues. Trimming left V 1 base short and J 5 bases short, with 12 bases between. The germline V gene has CDR1 KGHSH and CDR2 LQKENI. CDR3 coding DNA: TGTGCCAGCTCACCACGTCGGGGGGCGGATAATTCACCCCTCCACTTT. Translating it yields CASSPRRGADNSPLHF.

This rearrangement joins TRBV6-5 to TRBJ2-4; 9 bases fit TRBD1. From germline, CDR1 is MNHEY and CDR2 SVGAGI. This CDR3 is 14 amino acids long. V was clipped by 6 bases and J by 6 bases; unmatched bases: 6. CDR3: CASSRRDRVNIQYF. DNA for the CDR3: TGTGCCAGCAGCCGCCGGGACAGGGTAAACATTCAGTACTTC.

The rearrangement links TRBV5-4 to TRBJ2-7; TRBD1 aligns across 11 bases. The CDR3 is made up of 15 amino acids. V shed 2 bases, J shed 7 bases, and the junction held 8 bases outside the gene matches. Germline values: CDR1 SGHNT, CDR2 YYREEE (reference sequence). CDR3 amino acids: CASSLGQGALREQYF. CDR3 bases: TGTGCCAGCAGCTTAGGACAGGGGGCGTTGAGGGAGCAGTACTTC.

This rearrangement joins TRBV6-5 to TRBJ2-7, with TRBD1 matching 7 bases. Germline V gives CDR1 MNHEY, CDR2 SVGAGI. There are 13 residues in the CDR3. Trimming cost V 6 bases and J 3 bases; bases outside gene matches: 5. CDR3 bases: TGTGCCAGCAGAAACAGGGGAAGCTACGAGCAGTACTTC. The encoded protein is CASRNRGSYEQYF.

The V gene is TRBV11-3, the J gene TRBJ1-4, with D maybe TRBD1 (5 bases). CDR3 length equals 14 residues. Germline V gene lookup returns CDR1 SGHNT and CDR2 YENEEA. V was trimmed by 2 bases and J by 8 bases, leaving 12 bases between them. This chain's CDR3 is CASSLNSGGEKLFF. CDR3 coding DNA: TGTGCCAGCAGCTTAAACAGCGGGGGGGAAAAACTGTTTTTT. The entire variable domain, with the rest obtained from reference TRBV11-3 and TRBJ1-4, is as follows: EAGVVQSPRYKIIEKKQPVAFWCNPISGHNTLYWYLQNLGQGPELLIRYENEEAVDDSQLPKDRFSAERLKGVDSTLKIQPAELGDSAVYLCASSLNSGGEKLFFGSGTQLSVL.

This sequence joins TRBV3-1 (or the pseudogene TRBV3-2) and TRBJ1-1; TRBD1 matches 9 bases. V lost 2 bases, J lost 5 bases, and 6 bases stayed unmatched. The germline V gene encodes CDR1 LGHDT and CDR2 YNNKEL (reference sequence). This CDR3 has 15 residues. The CDR3 DNA follows: TGTGCCAGCAGCCAATTTGGGACAGGGAGAACTGAAGCTTTCTTT. Translating it yields CASSQFGTGRTEAFF.

This CDR3 reads CASGLSGGTEAFF. For the CDR3, the DNA is TGTGCTAGTGGTTTGAGTGGGGGGACTGAAGCTTTCTTT. The rearrangement joins TRBV12-5 to TRBJ1-1; D may be TRBD1 (5 bases). Germline CDR1 reads LGHNT; CDR2 reads FRNRAP. Trimming took 2 bases from V and 5 from J, leaving 9 bases between them. This CDR3 is 13 amino acids long.

V gene TRBV7-2 combines with J gene TRBJ2-2; TRBD2 agrees at 8 bases. The germline CDR1 and CDR2 sequences are SGHTA and FQGNSA. This CDR3 region has 16 residues. The trim removed 1 base at V and 4 bases at J, leaving 5 bases unmatched. CDR3 DNA: TGTGCCAGCAGCTTAGTCCGGGGGGGCCGCACCGGGGAGCTGTTTTTT. Translation gives CASSLVRGGRTGELFF.

The chain links TRBV2 to TRBJ1-1; 9 bases are a match to TRBD1. Germline V gene lookup returns CDR1 SNHLY and CDR2 FYNNEI. The CDR3 is 15 amino acids. V lost 4 bases, J lost 1 base, and 4 bases stayed unmatched. CDR3 sequence (DNA): TGTGCCAGCAGTGCCGGGACAGGGCGGAACACTGAAGCTTTCTTT. As protein: CASSAGTGRNTEAFF.

The sample holds one count of this clone. The V and J genes are TRBV7-9 and TRBJ1-4; D gene uncertain. V was trimmed by 7 bases and J by 2 bases, leaving 8 bases between them. CDR3 size: 13 residues. Germline assignment: CDR1 SEHNR and CDR2 FQNEAQ (reference sequence). The CDR3 nucleotides read TGTGCCAGCACCGCGCTGACTAATGAAAAACTGTTTTTT. Its translation is CASTALTNEKLFF.

V usage is TRBV7-2 and J usage is TRBJ1-6; D may be TRBD1 (5 bases). CDR1 is SGHTA and CDR2 is FQGNSA in the germline V gene. The CDR3 spans 14 residues. V was cut by 6 bases and J by 10 bases, with 16 bases left in between. Written as DNA, the CDR3 is TGTGCCAGCAGAAAGCCACAGGAAACGTCACCCCTCCACTTT. It yields the protein CASRKPQETSPLHF.